These 28 T cell receptor beta chains share one sample of origin, sequenced in a study of cytomegalovirus exposure and HLA in healthy donors. Researchers ran the PCR with 60 Vbeta and 13 Jbeta primers. TCRdb's copy holds only in-frame clones and misses some; the assay was immunoSEQ multiplex PCR. The repertoire includes approximately 220,000 clones, 65% to 90% of them detected once, and roughly 1.5% sits in the top ten. Sequencing was performed on PBMCs. These receptors were obtained from a girl aged 10 to 17 in good health and CMV-seronegative.

J is TRBJ2-2 and V is TRBV27, with TRBD2 matching over 11 bases. Germline CDR1 and CDR2: MNHEY and SMNVEV (reference sequence). This CDR3 has 17 residues. With 5 bases clipped from V and 1 base from J, the junction kept 6 bases outside the gene matches. The CDR3 sequence is CASSRPGLAVNTGELFF. The CDR3 region has the DNA TGTGCCAGCAGTAGACCGGGACTAGCGGTGAACACCGGGGAGCTGTTTTTT.

The chain is built from TRBV12-5 and TRBJ2-7, with TRBD1 as a possible D gene (5 bases). The germline gives CDR1 LGHNT, CDR2 FRNRAP. Deletions cut 4 bases from V and 5 bases from J, with 12 bases between. This CDR3 contains 13 residues. The CDR3 reads CASGSGITDEQYF. CDR3 nucleotide sequence: TGTGCTAGTGGTTCAGGGATCACGGACGAGCAGTACTTC.

This clone was detected a few times. The chain uses TRBV6-5 and TRBJ1-2; D possibly corresponds to TRBD1 (5 bases). The CDR3 sequence is 15 residues long. Germline loops: CDR1 MNHEY, CDR2 SVGAGI. V was pared by 6 bases and J by 8 bases, with 22 bases between. The CDR3 nucleotides are TGTGCCAGCAGCGCCGCGGGGGGTGTCTCGATAGGCTACACCTTC. This sequence encodes CASSAAGGVSIGYTF.

This clone showed up just a few times. CDR3 protein: CASSRTGATDTQYF. The CDR3 region has the DNA TGTGCCAGCAGCCGGACAGGAGCGACAGATACGCAGTATTTT. V usage is TRBV11-2 and J usage is TRBJ2-3; 7 bases fit TRBD1. CDR1 SGHAT and CDR2 FQNNGV come from the germline V gene. With 5 bases clipped from V and 3 bases from J, the junction kept 5 bases outside the gene matches. The CDR3 contains 14 residues.

The chain couples TRBV28 to TRBJ2-7; possible D gene TRBD2, 6 bases. V shed 6 bases and J shed 1 base, with 16 bases lying between them. The CDR3 has 15 amino acids. CDR1 and CDR2 (germline): MDHEN, SYDVKM. The CDR3 bases are TGTGCCAGCAGCCCCCCGGGACTTAGATCCTACGAGCAGTACTTC. Translation: CASSPPGLRSYEQYF.

This clone was seen just once. CDR3 residues: CASSPGGLSYGYTF. CDR3 nucleotide sequence: TGTGCCAGCAGCCCGGGGGGATTAAGCTATGGCTACACCTTC. The rearrangement links TRBV28 to TRBJ1-2; a possible D gene is TRBD1 (5 bases). Germline CDR1 MDHEN, CDR2 SYDVKM. The V end was cut by 6 bases, the J end by 4 bases, with 15 bases between. The CDR3 is made up of 14 amino acids.

The chain combines TRBV2 with TRBJ2-7; TRBD2 matches 9 bases. The CDR3 has 15 residues. The germline gives CDR1 SNHLY, CDR2 FYNNEI. V shed 2 bases and J 6 bases; nucleotides not matched to a gene: 8. The CDR3 DNA reads TGTGCCAGCAGTGAATGGGGACTAGCAGCCTCCGAGCAGTACTTC. This translates into CASSEWGLAASEQYF.

The chain uses TRBV18 and TRBJ2-1; D is unclear. CDR1 is KGHSH and CDR2 is LQKENI in the germline V gene. The CDR3 has 15 amino acids. The germline V and J ends were trimmed by 5 bases and 0 bases, with 11 bases remaining between them. The CDR3 region has the DNA TGTGCCAGCTCAGGTCAGAGGAGCTCCTACAATGAGCAGTTCTTC. Translation gives CASSGQRSSYNEQFF.

V usage is TRBV29-1 and J usage is TRBJ2-3; D is ambiguous. The CDR3 extends over 12 amino acids. V was clipped by 6 bases and J by 3 bases, with 10 bases between them. In germline, CDR1 is SQVTM, CDR2 ANQGSEA. The CDR3 loop reads CSVKIATDTQYF. The CDR3 region has the DNA TGCAGCGTAAAGATTGCGACAGATACGCAGTATTTT.

The chain couples TRBV7-3 to TRBJ1-1; D is possibly TRBD1 (6 bases). Germline CDR1 is SGHTA and CDR2 is FQGTGA. The CDR3 has 13 residues. V lost 11 bases, J lost 0 bases, and 13 bases lay in between. The CDR3 spells CASGARMNTEAFF. The CDR3 coding sequence is TGTGCCTCAGGGGCCAGAATGAACACTGAAGCTTTCTTT.

The chain couples TRBV7-9 to TRBJ1-2, with unresolved D. Trimming stripped 5 bases from V and 2 bases from J, with 15 bases between. This CDR3 is 15 amino acids long. CDR1 and CDR2 from the germline V gene are SEHNR and FQNEAQ (reference sequence). CDR3 coding DNA: TGTGCCAGCAGCCCCCGGACTGGGTACAACTATGGCTACACCTTC. Translation gives CASSPRTGYNYGYTF.

CDR3 loop: CASSPWRSGTQYF. In DNA, the CDR3 is TGTGCCAGCAGTCCCTGGAGGAGCGGTACGCAGTATTTT. The V call is TRBV6-5, the J call TRBJ2-3; D is perhaps TRBD2 (5 bases). The V end was cut by 5 bases, the J end by 8 bases, with 14 bases between. Germline CDR1 MNHEY, CDR2 SVGAGI. This CDR3 is 13 amino acids long.

Notes on this clone: The same CDR3 is also encoded by other DNA sequences in this sample. This chain links TRBV7-9 with TRBJ1-1; no firm D call. The germline V gene encodes CDR1 SEHNR and CDR2 FQNEAQ (reference sequence). The V gene lost 4 bases and the J gene lost 1 base, with 22 bases spanning the gap. This CDR3 comprises 18 residues. CDR3 DNA: TGTGCCAGCAGCTACCGCCCAAAGTACACGCATGGGAACACTGAAGCTTTCTTT. Translation: CASSYRPKYTHGNTEAFF.

V is TRBV7-3 and J is TRBJ2-3, with 9 bases fitting TRBD1. V lost 3 bases and J lost 5; bases outside the gene matches: 3. CDR1 SGHTA and CDR2 FQGTGA come from the germline V gene. The CDR3 runs to 14 residues. The CDR3 coding sequence is TGTGCCAGCAGCTTGACAGGGGGTGTAGATACGCAGTATTTT. This translates into CASSLTGGVDTQYF.

This chain uses TRBV7-2 with TRBJ1-1, with D uncertain. Germline CDR1 is SGHTA and CDR2 is FQGNSA. The V end lost 5 bases, the J end lost 1 base, and 11 bases lay between the germline ends. CDR3 length equals 14 residues. CDR3 in amino acids: CASSISLRNTEAFF. CDR3 nucleotides: TGTGCCAGCAGCATTTCTCTTCGGAACACTGAAGCTTTCTTT. Full variable domain (remainder filled in from reference TRBV7-2 and TRBJ1-1): GAGVSQSPSNKVTEKGKDVELRCDPISGHTALYWYRQSLGQGLEFLIYFQGNSAPDKSGLPSDRFSAERTGGSVSTLTIQRTQQEDSAVYLCASSISLRNTEAFFGQGTRLTVV.

The chain employs TRBV11-3 and TRBJ1-1, with D hard to call. The CDR3 sequence is 12 residues long. Germline V gives CDR1 SGHNT, CDR2 YENEEA. V was cut by 2 bases and J by 7 bases, with 8 bases left in between. CDR3: CASSLSGGEAFF. The CDR3 DNA reads TGTGCCAGCAGCTTATCAGGAGGTGAAGCTTTCTTT.

V is TRBV4-3 and J is TRBJ1-5; the D gene is possibly TRBD1 (6 bases). CDR1 and CDR2 from the germline V gene are LGHNA and YSLEER. Deletions cut 5 bases from V and 3 bases from J, with 14 bases between. This CDR3 spans 15 amino acids. CDR3 in DNA: TGCGCCAGCAGCAACAGGGTAGGGGTCAATCAGCCCCAGCATTTT. This codes for CASSNRVGVNQPQHF.

Only one count was recorded for this clone. The chain has TRBV9 and TRBJ2-5; TRBD2 is a possible D gene (6 bases). CDR1 is SGDLS and CDR2 is YYNGEE in the germline V gene. V was clipped by 3 bases and J by 11 bases, with 23 bases between them. The CDR3 runs to 15 residues. CDR3 sequence reads: CASSASGVPSWEQYF. As DNA, the CDR3 is TGTGCCAGCAGCGCATCGGGGGTCCCTTCCTGGGAGCAGTACTTC.

The V and J genes are TRBV11-2 and TRBJ2-2; D gene unclear. CDR1 is SGHAT and CDR2 is FQNNGV in the germline V gene. Trimming took 3 bases from V and 7 from J, leaving 12 bases between them. The CDR3 is 14 amino acids. CDR3: CASSFAAHSGELFF. For the CDR3, the DNA is TGTGCCAGCAGCTTCGCCGCCCACAGCGGGGAGCTGTTTTTT.

The chain employs TRBV27 and TRBJ2-7; 7 positions agree with TRBD1. Trimming took 1 base from V and 6 from J; bases not matched to a gene: 12. The CDR3 is 16 amino acids. Germline V gene lookup returns CDR1 MNHEY and CDR2 SMNVEV (reference sequence). The DNA of the CDR3 is TGTGCCAGCAGTTTATTATACTCCAGGGGGTGGGTCGAGCAGTACTTC. Translating it yields CASSLLYSRGWVEQYF.

This chain joins TRBV4-1 and TRBJ1-1, with D possibly being TRBD1 (5 bases). Deletions cut 1 base from V and 4 bases from J, with 13 bases between. The length of the CDR3 is 15 residues. Germline V gene data show CDR1 as MGHRA and CDR2 as YSYEKL. The CDR3 sequence: CASSQAGGKGTEAFF. DNA of the CDR3: TGCGCCAGCAGCCAAGCGGGGGGGAAGGGCACTGAAGCTTTCTTT.

The chain has TRBV30 and TRBJ1-6, with D perhaps TRBD1 (6 bases). There are 13 residues in the CDR3. Germline values: CDR1 GTSNPN, CDR2 SVGIG (reference sequence). V was cut by 7 bases and J by 2 bases, with 9 bases left in between. CDR3 nucleotide sequence: TGTGCCTACAGGGATACCTATAATTCACCCCTCCACTTT. Residues: CAYRDTYNSPLHF.

The CDR3 nucleotides are TGTGCCAGCAGCTCGAATGTTTATTCAGGGCGTGGCACTGAAGCTTTCTTT. This encodes CASSSNVYSGRGTEAFF. The chain combines TRBV7-9 with TRBJ1-1, with TRBD1 as a possible D gene (5 bases). This CDR3 region has 17 residues. CDR1 is SEHNR and CDR2 is FQNEAQ in the germline V gene (reference sequence). V dropped 4 bases and J dropped 4 bases, with 22 bases sitting between them.

J is TRBJ2-3 and V is TRBV5-1; D possibly corresponds to TRBD1 (6 bases). Germline V gives CDR1 SGHRS, CDR2 YFSETQ. Between the trimmed V and J ends, which lost 4 bases and 6 bases, there was a span of 15 bases. The CDR3 contains 14 residues. The CDR3 nucleotides are TGCGCCAGCAGCGCGTTACAGGGTCGGGATACGCAGTATTTT. It specifies CASSALQGRDTQYF.

This clone was seen a single time. The chain combines TRBV5-4 with TRBJ1-1; D is uncertain. The V end lost 3 bases, the J end lost 3 bases, and 18 bases lay between the germline ends. There are 16 residues in the CDR3. Germline-derived CDR1 and CDR2 are SGHNT and YYREEE (reference sequence). For the CDR3, the DNA is TGTGCCAGCAGCTCCGCTAGTATCGGCCCTTACACTGAAGCTTTCTTT. Translation: CASSSASIGPYTEAFF.

This rearrangement joins TRBV28 to TRBJ1-5; TRBD1 is a possible D gene (6 bases). The CDR3 extends over 13 amino acids. The V end lost 5 bases, the J end lost 7 bases, and 12 bases lay between the germline ends. Germline loops: CDR1 MDHEN, CDR2 SYDVKM. The CDR3 bases are TGTGCCAGCAGTACCGGGACAACCCAGCCCCAGCATTTT. The encoded protein is CASSTGTTQPQHF.

This chain joins TRBV7-9 and TRBJ2-7; perhaps TRBD2 as D (6 bases). This CDR3 has 14 amino acids. Trimming removed 3 bases at V and 1 base at J, with 10 bases between. The germline V gene encodes CDR1 SEHNR and CDR2 FQNEAQ (reference sequence). The DNA for the CDR3 is TGTGCCAGCAGCTTCTCTAGCGCTTCCTACGAGCAGTACTTC. It codes for CASSFSSASYEQYF.

This sequence joins TRBV27 and TRBJ2-1; D may be TRBD1 (6 bases). The CDR3 runs to 18 residues. CDR1 and CDR2 (germline): MNHEY, SMNVEV (reference sequence). V was trimmed by 2 bases and J by 2 bases, leaving 19 bases between them. The CDR3 DNA sequence: TGTGCCAGCAGTTTAGGCCGAGGGGGAACAAAAACCTACAATGAGCAGTTCTTC. Protein product: CASSLGRGGTKTYNEQFF.